The 16 T cell receptor beta chains given below trace back to one sample, sequenced in a study of shared clonotypes between healthy human individuals. The protocol was immunoSEQ multiplex PCR, while the TCRdb copy is restricted to in-frame clones and leaves out a portion. In the table there are some 800,000 clones, around 92% of which are singletons. Naive CD8 cells were CD45RO-negative, positively selected for CCR7, excluding terminally differentiated effector memory CD45RA+ cells. The sequenced sample consisted of naive CD8+ T cells sorted from blood. These receptors originate from a man younger than 40 in good health.

The chain recombines TRBV4-1 with TRBJ2-5; D is uncertain. The V end was cut by 1 base, the J end by 4 bases, with 13 bases between. Germline V gene lookup returns CDR1 MGHRA and CDR2 YSYEKL. The CDR3 totals 15 residues. CDR3 in DNA: TGCGCCAGCAGCCAAGTATTCAACCCCGGAGAGACCCAGTACTTC. Encoded protein: CASSQVFNPGETQYF.

The chain has TRBV9 and TRBJ2-5, with D perhaps TRBD1 (5 bases). In germline, CDR1 is SGDLS, CDR2 YYNGEE. Trimming pared 1 base from V and 5 bases from J, leaving 15 bases between. The CDR3 runs 15 residues. The CDR3 sequence is CASSVNKESGETQYF. In DNA form, the CDR3 reads TGTGCCAGCAGCGTAAATAAGGAATCAGGGGAGACCCAGTACTTC.

The V and J genes are TRBV6-4 and TRBJ1-5; D is unresolved. The CDR3 length is 15 residues. Germline CDR1 and CDR2: MRHNA and SNTAGT. The V end lost 3 bases, the J end lost 2 bases, and 11 bases lay between the germline ends. The CDR3 coding sequence is TGTGCCAGCAGTGAACCGAGGGAGGGCAATCAGCCCCAGCATTTT. It yields the protein CASSEPREGNQPQHF.

The V call is TRBV27, the J call TRBJ2-2, with 8 bases lining up with TRBD2. This CDR3 comprises 14 residues. V lost 6 bases and J lost 7; bases outside the gene matches: 7. In germline, CDR1 is MNHEY, CDR2 SMNVEV (reference sequence). The CDR3 spells CASRPLGLDGELFF. In DNA, the CDR3 is TGTGCCAGCAGACCTTTGGGACTAGACGGGGAGCTGTTTTTT.

Comment on this clone: A single base separates this from a much larger clone, so it may be a read error. V is TRBV27 and J is TRBJ1-5; D unclear. This CDR3 contains 13 residues. CDR1 MNHEY and CDR2 SMNVEV come from the germline V gene (reference sequence). V was pared by 5 bases and J by 2 bases, with 7 bases between. The CDR3 DNA follows: TGTGCCAGCAGTACCGCGGGCAATCAGCCCCAGCATTTT. Its protein product is CASSTAGNQPQHF.

The V and J genes are TRBV6-1 and TRBJ2-3; 11 bases are shared with TRBD2. J was trimmed by 7 bases and V by 3 bases; bases with no gene match: 6. The CDR3 is made up of 15 amino acids. Germline CDR1 is MNHNS and CDR2 is SASEGT. As DNA, the CDR3 is TGTGCCAGCAGTGATACTAGCGGGAGTGGTTATACGCAGTATTTT. Translating gives CASSDTSGSGYTQYF.

This chain uses TRBV7-9 with TRBJ2-1; tentatively, D is TRBD2 (6 bases). The CDR3 runs to 19 residues. V lost 2 bases, J lost 1 base, and 21 bases lay in between. Germline values: CDR1 SEHNR, CDR2 FQNEAQ (reference sequence). The CDR3 spells CASSLSGAGPTWSYNEQFF. CDR3 bases: TGTGCCAGCAGCTTATCTGGAGCGGGCCCTACGTGGTCCTACAATGAGCAGTTCTTC.

Here the CDR3 reads CASNFHPDSPYGYTF. Written as DNA, the CDR3 is TGTGCCAGCAATTTTCACCCGGACAGCCCCTATGGCTACACCTTC. The chain couples TRBV5-4 to TRBJ1-2; a possible D gene is TRBD1 (6 bases). The CDR3 is made up of 15 amino acids. V shed 6 bases and J shed 4 bases, with 19 bases lying between them. The germline gives CDR1 SGHNT, CDR2 YYREEE (reference sequence).

This chain connects TRBV5-1 to TRBJ1-2; D is unclear. The CDR3 runs to 15 residues. The V and J ends lost 4 bases and 8 bases respectively, with 21 bases between them. Germline V gene data show CDR1 as SGHRS and CDR2 as YFSETQ. As DNA, the CDR3 is TGCGCCAGCAGCCCTAGGGCCCAGAGAAAGGAGGGCTACACCTTC. Amino acids: CASSPRAQRKEGYTF.

V gene TRBV30 combines with J gene TRBJ2-3; D is ambiguous. The germline V gene has CDR1 GTSNPN and CDR2 SVGIG (reference sequence). With 0 bases removed from V and 2 bases from J, the gap between germline ends came to 3 bases. The CDR3 is made up of 12 amino acids. CDR3 protein: CAWSVDTDTQYF. The CDR3 nucleotides read TGTGCCTGGAGTGTAGACACAGATACGCAGTATTTT.

The chain has TRBV4-3 and TRBJ1-2; D may be TRBD1 (6 bases). The CDR3 covers 15 residues. The germline V gene has CDR1 LGHNA and CDR2 YSLEER. V was cut by 0 bases and J by 8 bases, with 16 bases left in between. The CDR3 is CASSQDWGGSRGYTF. The CDR3 coding sequence is TGCGCCAGCAGCCAAGATTGGGGGGGCTCAAGGGGCTACACCTTC.

The chain uses TRBV7-9 and TRBJ1-3, with no clear D. This CDR3 is 11 amino acids long. The ends were cut back, 8 bases at V and 2 bases at J, with 4 bases in the middle. The germline gives CDR1 SEHNR, CDR2 FQNEAQ (reference sequence). The CDR3 reads CASPAGNTIYF. DNA for the CDR3: TGTGCCAGCCCAGCTGGAAACACCATATATTTT.

The rearrangement joins TRBV9 to TRBJ2-3; TRBD2 matches 8 bases. Germline assignment: CDR1 SGDLS and CDR2 YYNGEE. The CDR3 extends over 16 amino acids. J was trimmed by 0 bases and V by 4 bases; bases with no gene match: 7. The CDR3 protein is CASSPSGGGSTDTQYF. The CDR3 DNA is TGTGCCAGCAGCCCCTCGGGAGGGGGTAGCACAGATACGCAGTATTTT.

CDR3 in amino acids: CASSQRSNGVSTDTQYF. The DNA of the CDR3 is TGCGCCAGCAGCCAAAGGAGCAACGGAGTTAGCACAGATACGCAGTATTTT. The chain carries TRBV4-1 and TRBJ2-3; no clear D gene. Trimming shortened V by 2 bases and J by 0 bases, and 15 bases separated the two germline ends. This CDR3 comprises 17 residues. The germline V gene encodes CDR1 MGHRA and CDR2 YSYEKL.

The CDR3 region has the DNA TGTGCCAGCAGCGTAGGTAGTAGGGGGACGAACACTGAAGCTTTCTTT. This codes for CASSVGSRGTNTEAFF. The rearrangement uses TRBV9 and TRBJ1-1; a possible D gene is TRBD1 (6 bases). V lost 0 bases and J lost 1, with 13 bases in between. Germline V gene sequence: CDR1 SGDLS, CDR2 YYNGEE. This CDR3 has 16 residues.

The J gene is TRBJ2-5, the V gene TRBV28; D perhaps matches TRBD2 (5 bases). The CDR3 runs to 13 residues. V was cut by 6 bases and J by 1 base, with 9 bases left in between. Germline assignment: CDR1 MDHEN and CDR2 SYDVKM. The CDR3 sequence is CASSPGFQETQYF. CDR3 DNA sequence: TGTGCCAGCAGCCCGGGATTCCAAGAGACCCAGTACTTC. Looking up the rest from reference TRBV28 and TRBJ2-5 gives the full variable domain: DVKVTQSSRYLVKRTGEKVFLECVQDMDHENMFWYRQDPGLGLRLIYFSYDVKMKEKGDIPEGYSVSREKKERFSLILESASTNQTSMYLCASSPGFQETQYFGPGTRLLVL.